This T cell receptor beta chain was recorded in a study of T cell responses to AZD1222 COVID-19 vaccine. Study background: Second-dose schedules of about 4 or about 12 weeks were combined.

Trimming removed 3 bases at V and 4 bases at J, with 6 bases between. This CDR3 is 12 amino acids long. Germline CDR1 is MNHNS and CDR2 is SASEGT. Notes on this clone: Antigen: not known.

General study points: Variant regions that are unmutated are reportedly the target of nearly half of spike-specific TCRs. Scientists sampled the repertoires only once the peak T cell response had passed.

The assay was immunoSEQ multiplex PCR, and TCRdb's table has in-frame clones only and misses some. The top ten hold 4.5% to 6% of the sample, which has 80,000 to 100,000 clones, approximately 88% seen once. The chain employs TRBV6-1 and TRBJ1-1; D is unclear. This receptor was taken from an adult in good health. The input for sequencing was peripheral blood, taken on day 0 of AZD1222 vaccination. In nucleotides, the CDR3 is TGTGCCAGCAGTGACCCTCCCACTGAAGCTTTCTTT. This sequence encodes CASSDPPTEAFF.